What follows are 27 T cell receptor beta chains derived from one specimen sequenced in a study of T cells after yellow fever vaccination. TCRdb redid the calling of the 5' RACE reads with MiXCR, one entry per CDR3 protein. The profile shows some 600,000 distinct CDR3 sequences, about a sixth of them singletons. The specimen comprised PBMCs, sampled more than 4 days after the first yellow fever vaccination. All receptors derive from a man between 18 and 35 years old who received the YFV17D yellow fever vaccine.

The gene calls are TRBV6-1 and TRBJ1-6; D ambiguous. V lost 6 bases and J 7 bases, leaving 19 bases between the germline ends. This CDR3 comprises 16 residues. Germline-derived CDR1 and CDR2 are MNHNS and SASEGT. The CDR3 here is CASSPPRRNGNSPLHF. The CDR3, as DNA: TGTGCCAGCAGCCCTCCCCGACGGAATGGGAATTCACCCCTCCACTTT.

This clonotype has a handful of counts. V gene TRBV4-1 combines with J gene TRBJ1-6; TRBD1 aligns across 8 bases. The CDR3 has 15 amino acids. Per germline, CDR1 MGHRA and CDR2 YSYEKL. Trimming cost V 4 bases and J 7 bases; bases outside gene matches: 6. Written as DNA, the CDR3 is TGCGCCAGCAGCCGGGTGACAGGGGTAAATTCACCCCTCCACTTT. Amino acids: CASSRVTGVNSPLHF.

There are a few counts of this clonotype. This rearrangement joins TRBV4-2 to TRBJ2-7; either TRBD1 or TRBD2 may fit D (5 bases each). V was trimmed by 1 base and J by 0 bases, leaving 10 bases between them. The CDR3 consists of 15 residues. Germline V gives CDR1 LGHNA, CDR2 YNFKEQ. The chain's CDR3 is CASSQGWGNSYEQYF. CDR3 sequence (DNA): TGTGCCAGCAGCCAAGGATGGGGGAACTCCTACGAGCAGTACTTC.

This clonotype was detected only a few times. A junction boundary mismatches the germline segment, possibly from a read error. CDR3 loop: CASSRSGTSGMKNEQFF. DNA for the CDR3: TGTGCTAGCAGTAGGTCGGGGACTAGCGGGATGAAGAATGAGCAGTTCTTC. The chain employs TRBV9 and TRBJ2-1; TRBD2 matches 13 bases. The germline V gene encodes CDR1 SGDLS and CDR2 YYNGEE. This CDR3 comprises 17 residues.

This clonotype appeared once. This chain links TRBV7-2 with TRBJ1-1; D is undetermined. V dropped 6 bases and J dropped 0 bases, with 20 bases sitting between them. This CDR3 region has 17 residues. Germline V gene lookup returns CDR1 SGHTA and CDR2 FQGNSA. The chain's CDR3 is CASRYPQELAVNTEAFF. Here the CDR3 DNA reads TGTGCCAGCAGATACCCGCAGGAATTGGCGGTGAACACTGAAGCTTTCTTT.

This chain's CDR3 is CASSPWSGGTDTQYF. The CDR3 coding sequence is TGTGCCAGCAGCCCTTGGAGCGGGGGGACAGATACGCAGTATTTT. The chain uses TRBV4-2 and TRBJ2-3, with 9 nucleotides matching TRBD2. V lost 4 bases, J lost 3 bases, and 5 bases stayed unmatched. Germline CDR1 reads LGHNA; CDR2 reads YNFKEQ. This CDR3 is 15 amino acids long.

This clonotype has only a few counts. This chain uses TRBV7-2 with TRBJ2-6; no definite D call. Trimming removed 2 bases from V and 0 bases from J, with 8 bases in between. The CDR3 covers 16 residues. The germline CDR1 and CDR2 sequences are SGHTA and FQGNSA. The CDR3 loop reads CASSLNPYSGANVLTF. CDR3 in DNA: TGTGCCAGCAGCTTAAATCCCTACTCTGGGGCCAACGTCCTGACTTTC.

This clonotype was counted ten times or more. The rearrangement joins TRBV6-6 to TRBJ1-1; D not certain. This CDR3 is 13 amino acids long. Per the germline V gene, CDR1 is MNHNY and CDR2 is SVGAGI (reference sequence). Trimming cost V 2 bases and J 5 bases, with 9 bases left between them. CDR3 nucleotide sequence: TGTGCCAGCAGTTACGTCGGCAGGACTGAAGCTTTCTTT. It yields the protein CASSYVGRTEAFF.

This rearrangement joins TRBV5-5 to TRBJ2-1; TRBD2 matches 7 bases. The CDR3 runs to 17 residues. V trimming: 4 bases; J trimming: 0 bases; junction bases outside the gene matches: 10. Germline V lookup: CDR1 SGHKS, CDR2 YYEKEE (reference sequence). CDR3 protein: CASSRGPAGSSYNEQFF. DNA of the CDR3: TGTGCCAGCAGCAGAGGACCAGCGGGAAGCTCCTACAATGAGCAGTTCTTC.

This rearrangement joins TRBV5-1 to TRBJ2-1, with a weak D call TRBD2 (5 bases). The germline V gene has CDR1 SGHRS and CDR2 YFSETQ. V lost 4 bases and J lost 8, with 19 bases in between. This CDR3 contains 15 residues. The CDR3 nucleotides read TGCGCCAGCAGCGATACAAGGACTTCTGGGGATGAGCAGTTCTTC. Translated, it gives CASSDTRTSGDEQFF. Supplemented by reference TRBV5-1 and TRBJ2-1, the full variable domain reads KAGVTQTPRYLIKTRGQQVTLSCSPISGHRSVSWYQQTPGQGLQFLFEYFSETQRNKGNFPGRFSGRQFSNSRSEMNVSTLELGDSALYLCASSDTRTSGDEQFFGPGTRLTVL.

V and J are TRBV6-1 and TRBJ2-7; a weak D match, TRBD2 (5 bases). The length of the CDR3 is 13 residues. The V and J ends lost 6 bases and 3 bases respectively, with 12 bases between them. Germline V CDR1 and CDR2: MNHNS, SASEGT. CDR3 DNA sequence: TGTGCCAGCAGCCCTCTCCGGGACTACGAGCAGTACTTC. This sequence encodes CASSPLRDYEQYF.

V and J are TRBV6-2 or TRBV6-3 and TRBJ2-1; 10 bases are a match to TRBD1. The CDR3 totals 20 residues. The germline V gene has CDR1 MNHEY and CDR2 SVGEGT. J was trimmed by 4 bases and V by 7 bases; bases with no gene match: 22. The CDR3 region has the DNA TGTGCCAGCACCAAAACGGGGACAGGGGCGCTCGTGGGGAAATACAATGAGCAGTTCTTC. Protein: CASTKTGTGALVGKYNEQFF.

This clonotype was seen a handful of times. The rearrangement joins TRBV7-9 to TRBJ1-6; 7 nucleotides align to TRBD1. This CDR3 comprises 12 residues. The V gene end was trimmed by 4 bases and the J gene end by 10 bases; junction bases not matched to a gene: 1. Per the germline V gene, CDR1 is SEHNR and CDR2 is FQNEAQ (reference sequence). CDR3 sequence: CASSSGGSPLHF. The CDR3 nucleotides are TGTGCCAGCAGCTCAGGGGGGTCACCCCTCCACTTT.

This clonotype was seen a few times. This chain connects TRBV14 to TRBJ1-5, with a tentative D call TRBD1 (6 bases). Per the germline V gene, CDR1 is SGHDN and CDR2 is FVKESK. The ends were cut back, 0 bases at V and 2 bases at J, with 8 bases in the middle. The CDR3 runs to 15 residues. The CDR3: CASSQEGGGNQPQHF. CDR3 nucleotides: TGTGCCAGCAGCCAAGAAGGGGGAGGCAATCAGCCCCAGCATTTT.

This clonotype showed up just a few times. This rearrangement joins TRBV28 to TRBJ2-3; 12 positions agree with TRBD2. The length of the CDR3 is 17 residues. The V and J ends lost 3 bases and 2 bases, in that order; junction bases with no gene match: 6. CDR1 MDHEN and CDR2 SYDVKM come from the germline V gene. CDR3: CASSLGASGGDTDTQYF. In DNA form, the CDR3 reads TGTGCCAGCAGTTTGGGGGCTAGCGGGGGGGACACAGATACGCAGTATTTT.

The rearrangement links TRBV10-3 to TRBJ2-7; 10 nucleotides match TRBD1. The CDR3 extends over 17 amino acids. The junction had 9 bases not matched to a gene; V was cut back by 3 bases and J by 1 base. Germline V gene lookup returns CDR1 ENHRY and CDR2 SYGVKD. The CDR3 coding sequence is TGTGCCATCAGTGACTTTCCCGGGACAGGGGTTTCCTACGAGCAGTACGTC. Residues: CAISDFPGTGVSYEQYV.

The chain has TRBV3-1 and TRBJ2-2; no firm D call. The ends were cut back, 8 bases at V and 4 bases at J, with 5 bases in the middle. Germline assignment: CDR1 LGHDT and CDR2 YNNKEL (reference sequence). The CDR3 is 11 amino acids. CDR3 sequence reads: CASQTTGELFF. DNA for the CDR3: TGTGCCAGCCAAACCACCGGGGAGCTGTTTTTT.

This chain connects TRBV29-1 to TRBJ1-1; D is perhaps TRBD1 (6 bases). V was trimmed by 4 bases and J by 4 bases, leaving 10 bases between them. CDR1 and CDR2 (germline): SQVTM, ANQGSEA. The CDR3 covers 12 residues. The CDR3: CSVVGQFTEAFF. The CDR3 DNA sequence: TGCAGCGTTGTAGGACAGTTCACTGAAGCTTTCTTT. Together with reference TRBV29-1 and TRBJ1-1, the CDR3 gives the full variable domain: SAVISQKPSRDICQRGTSLTIQCQVDSQVTMMFWYRQQPGQSLTLIATANQGSEATYESGFVIDKFPISRPNLTFSTLTVSNMSPEDSSIYLCSVVGQFTEAFFGQGTRLTVV.

This rearrangement joins TRBV6-5 to TRBJ2-1; 7 nucleotides agree with TRBD1. Trimming took 2 bases from V and 7 from J; bases not matched to a gene: 11. Germline values: CDR1 MNHEY, CDR2 SVGAGI. The CDR3 consists of 16 residues. CDR3 DNA sequence: TGTGCCAGCAGTTACCACGCCGGGACAGAACAAAATGAGCAGTTCTTC. Encoded protein: CASSYHAGTEQNEQFF.

The rearrangement links TRBV4-1 to TRBJ1-5; D uncertain. V lost 3 bases and J lost 1, with 10 bases in between. Germline assignment: CDR1 MGHRA and CDR2 YSYEKL. The CDR3 runs to 15 residues. As DNA, the CDR3 is TGCGCCAGCAGCCAGGACGGTCAAAGCAATCAGCCCCAGCATTTT. Translation gives CASSQDGQSNQPQHF.

This chain uses TRBV5-1 with TRBJ2-7, with 9 nucleotides matching TRBD2. The CDR3 has 15 residues. Germline V gene lookup returns CDR1 SGHRS and CDR2 YFSETQ. The junction had 7 bases not matched to a gene; V was cut back by 4 bases and J by 2 bases. The CDR3, as DNA: TGCGCCAGCAGCCCAACTAGCGGGCGAACCTACGAGCAGTACGTC. It encodes CASSPTSGRTYEQYV.

The rearrangement joins TRBV29-1 to TRBJ1-5, with unresolved D. Germline loops: CDR1 SQVTM, CDR2 ANQGSEA. V lost 0 bases to trimming and J lost 2 bases, with 8 bases between them. The CDR3 extends over 14 amino acids. CDR3 sequence: CSVEEAGGNQPQHF. In nucleotides, the CDR3 is TGCAGCGTTGAAGAAGCAGGAGGCAATCAGCCCCAGCATTTT.

The DNA of the CDR3 is TGTGCCAGCAGCCAGAGGCCCCCACAGGGCCTCTGGGTCAATGAGCAGTTCTTC. This gives the protein CASSQRPPQGLWVNEQFF. This chain joins TRBV11-2 and TRBJ2-1, with a tentative D call TRBD1 (6 bases). Germline CDR1 SGHAT, CDR2 FQNNGV. The CDR3 contains 18 residues. V was clipped by 5 bases and J by 6 bases, with 26 bases between them. Based on the CDR3 plus reference TRBV11-2 and TRBJ2-1, the full variable domain is EAGVAQSPRYKIIEKRQSVAFWCNPISGHATLYWYQQILGQGPKLLIQFQNNGVVDDSQLPKDRFSAERLKGVDSTLKIQPAKLEDSAVYLCASSQRPPQGLWVNEQFFGPGTRLTVL.

In this sample, this clonotype turned up a few times. The CDR3 region is CSAPAGGGVDEKLFF. As DNA, the CDR3 is TGCAGTGCCCCAGCCGGGGGCGGCGTAGATGAAAAACTGTTTTTT. J is TRBJ1-4 and V is TRBV20-1; D is perhaps TRBD1 (6 bases). Per germline, CDR1 DFQATT and CDR2 SNEGSKA (reference sequence). This CDR3 region has 15 residues. Trimming left V 6 bases short and J 6 bases short, with 20 bases between.

This clonotype was counted only a few times. The V and J genes are TRBV29-1 and TRBJ2-5, with D perhaps given as TRBD1 or TRBD2 (5 bases each). V lost 1 base, J lost 2 bases, and 11 bases lay in between. CDR1 SQVTM and CDR2 ANQGSEA come from the germline V gene. The CDR3 extends over 14 amino acids. This CDR3 is CSVEGQRIQETQYF. In DNA, the CDR3 is TGCAGCGTTGAAGGACAGCGGATTCAAGAGACCCAGTACTTC.

J is TRBJ1-2 and V is TRBV5-6, with TRBD1 as a possible D gene (5 bases). Germline CDR1 reads SGHDT; CDR2 reads YYEEEE. The length of the CDR3 is 13 residues. V was pared by 4 bases and J by 4 bases, with 11 bases between. The DNA of the CDR3 is TGTGCCAGCAGCCCTAGACAGAGCTATGGCTACACCTTC. Amino acid sequence: CASSPRQSYGYTF.

The chain uses TRBV5-1 and TRBJ2-7, with 10 bases lining up with TRBD2. CDR1 is SGHRS, CDR2 YFSETQ, per germline. The CDR3 has 16 residues. V shed 3 bases and J 5 bases; nucleotides not matched to a gene: 11. CDR3 amino acids: CASSSPELAGINEQYF. The CDR3 coding sequence is TGCGCCAGCAGCTCCCCGGAACTAGCGGGGATCAACGAGCAGTACTTC.